This T cell receptor beta chain came from a study of Ad26.COV2.S vaccination and SARS-CoV-2 variants. Treatment described: 15 to 20 received Ad26.COV2.S at low or high dose, single or two shots; five or six received placebo; per-sample allocation not given. Sampling happened 63 days after the first vaccine or placebo injection. In Boston, an adult donor aged 18-55 years took part. Germline-derived CDR1 and CDR2 are SGHRS and YFSETQ. The CDR3 totals 15 residues. Trimming removed 4 bases from V and 6 bases from J; junction bases left unmatched: 6. The method was immunoSEQ multiplex PCR; TCRdb's version includes in-frame clones alone and lacks a portion of them. Among about 410,000 clones listed, approximately 90% were seen once.

This sequence was found in a person between 18 and 65 years old who received the Ad26.COV2.S COVID-19 vaccine or a placebo. V gene TRBV5-1 combines with J gene TRBJ2-7; 14 positions match TRBD2. Sequencing was performed on peripheral blood, taken in a trial of Ad26.COV2.S vaccine versus placebo. CDR3 in DNA: TGCGCCAGCAGCGCGGGACTAGCGGGAGCAAGCGAGCAGTACTTC. It translates to CASSAGLAGASEQYF.